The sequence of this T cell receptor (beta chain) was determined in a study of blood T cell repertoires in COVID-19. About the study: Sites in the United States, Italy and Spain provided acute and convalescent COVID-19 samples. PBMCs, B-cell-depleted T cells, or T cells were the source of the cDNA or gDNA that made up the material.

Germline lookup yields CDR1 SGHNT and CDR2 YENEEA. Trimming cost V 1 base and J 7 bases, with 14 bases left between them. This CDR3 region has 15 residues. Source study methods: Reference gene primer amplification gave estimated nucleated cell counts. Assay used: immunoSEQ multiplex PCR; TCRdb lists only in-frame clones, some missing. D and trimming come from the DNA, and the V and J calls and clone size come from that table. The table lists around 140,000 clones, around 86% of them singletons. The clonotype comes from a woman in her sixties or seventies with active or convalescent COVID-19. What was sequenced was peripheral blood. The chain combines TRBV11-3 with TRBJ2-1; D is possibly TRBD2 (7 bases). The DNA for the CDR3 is TGTGCCAGCAGCTTAGGCTCAGGGGAGGGAAATGAGCAGTTCTTC. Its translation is CASSLGSGEGNEQFF.